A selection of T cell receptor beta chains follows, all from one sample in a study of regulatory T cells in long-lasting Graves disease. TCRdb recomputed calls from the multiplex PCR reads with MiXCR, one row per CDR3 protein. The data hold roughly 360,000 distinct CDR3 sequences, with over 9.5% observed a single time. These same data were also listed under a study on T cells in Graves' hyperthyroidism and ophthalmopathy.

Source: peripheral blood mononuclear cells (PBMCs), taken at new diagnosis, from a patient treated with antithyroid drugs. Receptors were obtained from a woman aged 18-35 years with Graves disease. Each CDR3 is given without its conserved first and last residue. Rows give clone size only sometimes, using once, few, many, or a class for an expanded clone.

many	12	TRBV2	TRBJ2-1	ASKGDPGYNEQF
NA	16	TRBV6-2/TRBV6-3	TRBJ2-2	ASSYSSRAVRDTGELF
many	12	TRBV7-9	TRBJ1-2	ASSSSGTPYGYT
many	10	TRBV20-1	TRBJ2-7	SARTGDYEQY
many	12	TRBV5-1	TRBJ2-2	ASSLARYTGELF
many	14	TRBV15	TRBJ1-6	ATSGRWDTNSSPLH
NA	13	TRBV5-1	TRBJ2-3	ASSFLPRNEDTQY
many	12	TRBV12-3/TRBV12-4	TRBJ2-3	ASSWSVSTDTQY
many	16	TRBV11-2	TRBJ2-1	ASRIPFQLAGIYNEQF
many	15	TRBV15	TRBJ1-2	ATSIMGLSTLGYGYT